The 29 T cell receptor beta chains listed next were all sequenced from one sample in a study of vaccination effects on CD4 cells after COVID-19. These receptors' antigens are unknown. Generated by immunoSEQ multiplex PCR, the TCRdb table keeps only in-frame clones and is missing some. The sample consists of more than 35,000 clones, roughly four fifths of them appearing once. Before sequencing, viral peptide pools were used by the ViraFEST assay to expand antigen-specific CD4+ T cells. Subsequent to a culture period of under twelve days, CD4+ T cells were isolated. PCR confirmed that the person was infected with SARS-CoV-2 between March and December 2020. Here the sequenced sample was CD4+ T cells from PBMCs cultured with a peptide pool, taken before COVID-19 vaccination. The origin of the receptors is a human donor who had a prior SARS-CoV-2 infection.

The CDR3 coding sequence is TGTGCCAGCAGCTTTGCTCGGGACAATGAGCAGTTCTTC. It yields the protein CASSFARDNEQFF. The rearrangement uses TRBV7-2 and TRBJ2-1; D not certain. V lost 3 bases to trimming and J lost 5 bases, with 8 bases between them. Germline CDR1 and CDR2: SGHTA and FQGNSA. The CDR3 has 13 residues.

This chain uses TRBV7-6 with TRBJ1-2; 10 bases map to TRBD1. The CDR3 totals 16 residues. Trimming removed 5 bases from V and 4 bases from J; junction bases left unmatched: 10. CDR1 is SGHVS and CDR2 is FNYEAQ in the germline V gene. CDR3: CASSPLPGQGIYGYTF. The CDR3 DNA reads TGTGCCAGCAGCCCGCTCCCGGGACAGGGGATCTATGGCTACACCTTC.

This rearrangement joins TRBV18 to TRBJ1-2, with TRBD1 as a possible D gene (6 bases). Trimming cost V 3 bases and J 0 bases, with 8 bases left between them. The length of the CDR3 is 14 residues. Germline values: CDR1 KGHSH, CDR2 LQKENI. The CDR3 protein is CASSPDRPNYGYTF. DNA of the CDR3: TGTGCCAGCTCACCTGACAGGCCTAACTATGGCTACACCTTC.

This chain uses TRBV5-1 with TRBJ2-5; 8 bases align to TRBD2. V lost 0 bases to trimming and J lost 3 bases; unmatched junction nucleotides: 4. Looked up from germline, CDR1 is SGHRS and CDR2 is YFSETQ. CDR3 length: 15 amino acids. The CDR3 DNA reads TGCGCCAGCAGCTTGGAGCTTAGCGGGGAAGAGACCCAGTACTTC. Translating gives CASSLELSGEETQYF.

The V call is TRBV5-1, the J call TRBJ1-2; 8 positions match TRBD1. The CDR3 consists of 14 residues. The trim removed 3 bases at V and 4 bases at J, leaving 5 bases unmatched. Germline CDR1 SGHRS, CDR2 YFSETQ. The CDR3 loop reads CASSSGQGGYGYTF. Here the CDR3 DNA reads TGCGCCAGCAGCTCCGGACAGGGCGGCTATGGCTACACCTTC.

The rearrangement uses TRBV11-2 and TRBJ2-5; 8 nucleotides agree with TRBD1. The V gene's germline CDR1 is SGHAT and CDR2 FQNNGV. The CDR3 runs 18 residues. V dropped 0 bases and J dropped 5; count of bases not matched to a gene: 14. CDR3 protein: CASSLDLGTGTGSETQYF. CDR3 nucleotides: TGTGCCAGCAGCTTAGATCTTGGGACAGGCACGGGTTCGGAGACCCAGTACTTC.

V and J are TRBV5-1 and TRBJ2-3; D gene uncertain. The V gene's germline CDR1 is SGHRS and CDR2 YFSETQ. The germline V and J ends were trimmed by 7 bases and 2 bases, with 17 bases remaining between them. This CDR3 region has 15 residues. CDR3 bases: TGCGCCAGCCGTACCGGTGCCGACCTCACAGATACGCAGTATTTT. It specifies CASRTGADLTDTQYF.

This clone was seen a few times. The chain is built from TRBV5-1 and TRBJ1-1; D unresolved. V lost 5 bases to trimming and J lost 4 bases, with 9 bases between them. CDR1 SGHRS and CDR2 YFSETQ come from the germline V gene. The CDR3 covers 12 residues. The CDR3 nucleotides read TGCGCCAGCAGTCGGTTCGGCACTGAAGCTTTCTTT. Translation: CASSRFGTEAFF.

This chain uses TRBV4-1 with TRBJ2-3; 11 bases are shared with TRBD2. The CDR3 consists of 17 residues. The J segment lost 3 bases and the V segment lost 0 bases, leaving 5 bases of the junction unmatched. Germline CDR1 and CDR2: MGHRA and YSYEKL. CDR3 nucleotide sequence: TGCGCCAGCAGCCAAGATCGGGCTAGCGGGAGGACAGATACGCAGTATTTT. It yields the protein CASSQDRASGRTDTQYF.

J is TRBJ1-2 and V is TRBV3-1 (or the pseudogene TRBV3-2); D not certain. Between the trimmed V and J ends, which lost 3 bases and 4 bases, there was a span of 3 bases. This CDR3 spans 11 amino acids. Germline lookup yields CDR1 LGHDT and CDR2 YNNKEL (reference sequence). CDR3 bases: TGTGCCAGCAGCCAGTCCTATGGCTACACCTTC. Amino acids: CASSQSYGYTF.

The CDR3 DNA reads as TGTGCCACTACCGGGACAGGGGAGGTTGGAGCCAACGTCCTGACTTTC. Amino acids: CATTGTGEVGANVLTF. This rearrangement joins TRBV5-3 to TRBJ2-6; 10 positions match TRBD1. TRBV5-3 falls under the ORF class, with uncertain function. This CDR3 has 16 amino acids. J was trimmed by 7 bases and V by 9 bases; bases with no gene match: 13.

The chain recombines TRBV5-1 with TRBJ2-7; the D gene is possibly TRBD1 (6 bases). Trimming took off 5 bases at V and 2 bases at J, with 11 bases between the two ends. CDR1 is SGHRS, CDR2 YFSETQ, per germline. CDR3 size: 13 residues. The CDR3 DNA reads as TGCGCCAGCAGGGGACAAGGGGCCTACGAGCAGTACTTC. Its protein product is CASRGQGAYEQYF.

This sequence joins TRBV18 and TRBJ1-1; 7 bases map to TRBD1. Germline trimming cut 2 bases from V and 5 bases from J; bases unmatched to any gene: 8. CDR1 is KGHSH and CDR2 is LQKENI in the germline V gene. The CDR3 extends over 15 amino acids. The DNA of the CDR3 is TGTGCCAGCTCACCATCTGAGGGGGCAGAGACTGAAGCTTTCTTT. Translation: CASSPSEGAETEAFF.

V usage is TRBV7-2 and J usage is TRBJ2-5; the D is unclear. Germline CDR1 is SGHTA and CDR2 is FQGNSA. CDR3 length: 13 residues. The V and J ends lost 1 base and 7 bases respectively, with 10 bases between them. CDR3 sequence: CASSLGQTGTQYF. In DNA form, the CDR3 reads TGTGCCAGCAGCTTAGGTCAGACTGGGACCCAGTACTTC.

The V and J genes are TRBV5-4 and TRBJ2-1; TRBD2 agrees at 8 bases. J gave up 9 bases and V 4 bases, and 18 bases lay outside the gene matches. The CDR3 contains 17 residues. Per the germline V gene, CDR1 is SGHNT and CDR2 is YYREEE (reference sequence). In DNA, the CDR3 is TGTGCCAGCAGCCGTGGGGGGCTAGCGGGTACCTACGGTGAGCAGTTCTTC. Protein: CASSRGGLAGTYGEQFF. Combining the CDR3 with reference TRBV5-4 and TRBJ2-1 gives the whole variable domain ETGVTQSPTHLIKTRGQQVTLRCSSQSGHNTVSWYQQALGQGPQFIFQYYREEENGRGNFPPRFSGLQFPNYSSELNVNALELDDSALYLCASSRGGLAGTYGEQFFGPGTRLTVL.

This chain connects TRBV5-1 to TRBJ2-3, with unresolved D. V gave up 0 bases and J gave up 5 bases, with 4 bases separating them. The CDR3 spans 12 residues. The germline V gene has CDR1 SGHRS and CDR2 YFSETQ. The CDR3 DNA reads as TGCGCCAGCAGCTTGGCCGGAGATACGCAGTATTTT. This encodes CASSLAGDTQYF.

The CDR3, as DNA: TGTGCCAGTAGTACCGGGACAGGGGTCAATGAGCAGTTCTTC. Its protein product is CASSTGTGVNEQFF. The rearrangement uses TRBV19 and TRBJ2-1; the match to TRBD1 covers 10 bases. Germline V gene lookup returns CDR1 LNHDA and CDR2 SQIVND (reference sequence). This CDR3 is 14 amino acids long. Germline trimming cut 4 bases from V and 6 bases from J; bases unmatched to any gene: 3. The variable domain in full, completed from reference TRBV19 and TRBJ2-1, reads DGGITQSPKYLFRKEGQNVTLSCEQNLNHDAMYWYRQDPGQGLRLIYYSQIVNDFQKGDIAEGYSVSREKKESFPLTVTSAQKNPTAFYLCASSTGTGVNEQFFGPGTRLTVL.

V is TRBV6-6 and J is TRBJ2-7, with a tentative D call TRBD2 (5 bases). Trimming pared 5 bases from V and 0 bases from J, leaving 14 bases between. The germline gives CDR1 MNHNY, CDR2 SVGAGI (reference sequence). This CDR3 spans 15 amino acids. The CDR3 is CASSTRTGSSYEQYF. The CDR3 coding sequence is TGTGCCAGCAGTACACGGACGGGGAGCTCCTACGAGCAGTACTTC.

CDR3 nucleotides: TGCGCCAGCAGGGACCGGGACGGCGCTTCCTACAATGAGCAGTTCTTC. It is translated as CASRDRDGASYNEQFF. V usage is TRBV10-2 and J usage is TRBJ2-1; D could derive from TRBD1 or TRBD2 (5 bases each). This CDR3 contains 16 residues. V shed 6 bases and J shed 1 base, with 16 bases lying between them. Germline V CDR1 and CDR2: WSHSY, SAAADI.

J is TRBJ1-2 and V is TRBV15; weak D call: TRBD1 (5 bases). Looked up from germline, CDR1 is LNHNV and CDR2 is YYDKDF (reference sequence). The V end was cut by 1 base, the J end by 1 base, with 19 bases between. The CDR3 contains 18 residues. CDR3 bases: TGTGCCACCAGCAGAGTTGGTACAGGACGTCCCCTTAACTATGGCTACACCTTC. Its translation: CATSRVGTGRPLNYGYTF.

This clone occurred a few times. The rearrangement links TRBV6-1 to TRBJ1-2, with D perhaps TRBD1 (6 bases). The germline CDR1 and CDR2 sequences are MNHNS and SASEGT. V was cut by 1 base and J by 8 bases, with 14 bases left in between. The CDR3 has 14 amino acids. CDR3 sequence: CASSEGQGRRGYTF. In DNA form, the CDR3 reads TGTGCCAGCAGTGAAGGGCAGGGGCGAAGGGGCTACACCTTC.

The count of this clone is one. The chain joins TRBV11-2 to TRBJ1-5; no clear D. Germline V lookup: CDR1 SGHAT, CDR2 FQNNGV. The CDR3 covers 13 residues. With 2 bases removed from V and 5 bases from J, the gap between germline ends came to 7 bases. DNA of the CDR3: TGTGCCAGCAGCTTAAGGCCAGATCAGCCCCAGCATTTT. It codes for CASSLRPDQPQHF.

The chain uses TRBV11-2 and TRBJ2-7; TRBD2 aligns across 7 bases. V shed 5 bases, J shed 3 bases, and the junction held 16 bases outside the gene matches. CDR3 size: 17 residues. Germline CDR1 and CDR2: SGHAT and FQNNGV. CDR3 residues: CASSLGRLTPSVYEQYF. CDR3 DNA sequence: TGTGCCAGCAGCCTCGGGAGGCTAACCCCCTCAGTCTACGAGCAGTACTTC.

This clone was counted only a few times. The V gene is TRBV6-4, the J gene TRBJ2-1; maybe TRBD2 (6 bases). The ends were cut back, 0 bases at V and 6 bases at J, with 12 bases in the middle. This CDR3 comprises 15 residues. Germline V gene sequence: CDR1 MRHNA, CDR2 SNTAGT. The CDR3 DNA follows: TGTGCCAGCAGTGACTCGGGGGGAGAGGCCAATGAGCAGTTCTTC. It yields the protein CASSDSGGEANEQFF.

The rearrangement joins TRBV15 to TRBJ2-7; D unclear. Germline V CDR1 and CDR2: LNHNV, YYDKDF (reference sequence). Trimming stripped 0 bases from V and 2 bases from J, with 14 bases between. This CDR3 comprises 16 residues. The CDR3 is CATSRDRKAEPYEQYF. The CDR3 bases are TGTGCCACCAGCAGAGATCGCAAGGCAGAGCCCTACGAGCAGTACTTC.

The rearrangement uses TRBV12-5 and TRBJ2-5, with 8 bases that match TRBD2. Germline V gene lookup returns CDR1 LGHNT and CDR2 FRNRAP. CDR3 length: 18 amino acids. V was pared by 4 bases and J by 5 bases, with 18 bases of the junction left unmatched. For the CDR3, the DNA is TGTGCTAGTGGTTCACCCCCTTTTGTCGGGGGGGCCTTGGAGACCCAGTACTTC. Its protein product is CASGSPPFVGGALETQYF.

The chain recombines TRBV10-3 with TRBJ2-1; 12 bases agree with TRBD1. This CDR3 region has 17 residues. With V trimmed by 2 bases and J by 7 bases, 9 bases remained unmatched. The germline V gene encodes CDR1 ENHRY and CDR2 SYGVKD. Here the CDR3 DNA reads TGTGCCATCAGTGAGGCTTGGGGACAGGGGGCGCAGAATGAGCAGTTCTTC. It specifies CAISEAWGQGAQNEQFF.

The chain joins TRBV10-1 to TRBJ1-2; possibly TRBD1 for D (6 bases). V lost 8 bases, J lost 13 bases, and 23 bases lay in between. The CDR3 is 13 amino acids. Looked up from germline, CDR1 is WNHNN and CDR2 is SYGVQD (reference sequence). CDR3 sequence: CASREGGGGTSTF. In nucleotides, the CDR3 is TGCGCCAGCCGAGAGGGGGGTGGGGGGACTAGCACCTTC.

V and J are TRBV5-1 and TRBJ2-5; 7 nucleotides agree with TRBD1. Per germline, CDR1 SGHRS and CDR2 YFSETQ. The CDR3 consists of 14 residues. With 0 bases clipped from V and 8 bases from J, the junction kept 7 bases outside the gene matches. The CDR3 sequence: CASSLVLQGDTQYF. The CDR3 DNA sequence: TGCGCCAGCAGCTTGGTTCTCCAGGGGGATACCCAGTACTTC.